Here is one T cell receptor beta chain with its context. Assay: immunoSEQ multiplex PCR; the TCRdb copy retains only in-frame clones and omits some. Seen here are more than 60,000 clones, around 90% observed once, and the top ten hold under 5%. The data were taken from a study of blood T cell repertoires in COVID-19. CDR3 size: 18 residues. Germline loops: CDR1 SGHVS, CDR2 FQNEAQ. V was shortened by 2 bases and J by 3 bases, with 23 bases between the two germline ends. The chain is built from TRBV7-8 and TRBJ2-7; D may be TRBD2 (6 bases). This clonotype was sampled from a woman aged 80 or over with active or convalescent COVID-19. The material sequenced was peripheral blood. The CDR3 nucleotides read TGTGCCAGCAGCTTACTTGGGACTTCCCCTGTTCGGGTCTACGAGCAGTACTTC. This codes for CASSLLGTSPVRVYEQYF.